What follows is one TCR beta chain and its context. Its antigen is unidentified. The data stem from a study of CXCR3-negative and CXCR3-positive naive CD8 T cells. Libraries of TRB cDNA were made by 5' RACE and carried UMIs. No DNA is given; TCRdb re-called the 5' RACE reads and lists each CDR3 protein once. Listed are 100,000 to 150,000 distinct CDR3 sequences; approximately 0.29% falls within the top ten. Study observations and caveats: Diversity proved comparably high across both naive subsets and much lower in memory CD8+ cells.

CDR3 length equals 14 residues. Germline CDR1 SQVTM, CDR2 ANQGSEA. J is TRBJ2-5 and V is TRBV29-1; there is no DNA to check the TCRdb D call of TRBD1. The sample consisted of naive CXCR3- CD8+ T cells from blood. Described subset: CD45RO-CCR7+CD27+CD95- naive CD8+ T cells lacking CXCR3 (TNR3-). The sequence was obtained from a human donor in good health. Some clones in this sample may be carry-over from other donors' samples. The CDR3 loop reads CSVEDGQGAGTQYF. Combining the CDR3 with reference TRBV29-1 and TRBJ2-5 gives the whole variable domain SAVISQKPSRDICQRGTSLTIQCQVDSQVTMMFWYRQQPGQSLTLIATANQGSEATYESGFVIDKFPISRPNLTFSTLTVSNMSPEDSSIYLCSVEDGQGAGTQYFGPGTRLLVL.